This TCR beta chain derives from a study of CD8 T cells in Susac syndrome. The RNA, about 0.5 to 1 ug, was put through reverse transcription using random hexamers. TCRdb reprocessed the immunoSEQ multiplex PCR reads with MiXCR, giving one entry per CDR3 protein. The sample records about 120,000 distinct CDR3 sequences, approximately 93% being singletons. Germline V gene sequence: CDR1 LNHDA, CDR2 SQIVND (reference sequence). CDR3 length: 15 residues. The V end lost 5 bases, the J end lost 4 bases, and 14 bases lay between the germline ends. Multiple sclerosis controls were treatment-naive patients with stable or active relapsing-remitting disease.

Sample: CD4+ T cells from PBMCs. The rearrangement links TRBV19 to TRBJ1-4, with D possibly being TRBD1 (5 bases). The source of this sequence is a human donor with multiple sclerosis. CDR3 protein: CASSVRDGYNEKLFF. The CDR3 nucleotides read TGTGCCAGTAGTGTCCGGGACGGATATAATGAAAAACTGTTTTTT.